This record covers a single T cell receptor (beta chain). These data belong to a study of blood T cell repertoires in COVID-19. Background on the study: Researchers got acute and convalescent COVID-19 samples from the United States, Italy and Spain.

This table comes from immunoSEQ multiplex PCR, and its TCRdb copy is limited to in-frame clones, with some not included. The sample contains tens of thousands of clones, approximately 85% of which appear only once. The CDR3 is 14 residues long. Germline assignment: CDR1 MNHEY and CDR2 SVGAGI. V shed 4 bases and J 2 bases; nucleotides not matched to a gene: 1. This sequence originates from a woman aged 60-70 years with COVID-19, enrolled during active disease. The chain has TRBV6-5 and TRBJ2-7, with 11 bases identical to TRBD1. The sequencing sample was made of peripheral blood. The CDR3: CASSSGQGAYEQYF. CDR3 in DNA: TGTGCCAGCAGTTCGGGACAGGGGGCCTACGAGCAGTACTTC.